The clone carrying this TCR beta chain was picked up one time. These data are taken from a study of blood T cell repertoires in COVID-19. The overall study: Whether acute or convalescent, the COVID-19 samples came from the United States, Italy and Spain. The analysed material was cDNA or gDNA that came from T cells, B-cell-depleted T cells, or PBMCs.

In the authors' workflow: Reference gene primer amplification yielded estimated nucleated cell counts. Generated by immunoSEQ multiplex PCR, the TCRdb table keeps only in-frame clones and is missing some. The DNA gave D and trimming, while V, J and clone size come from that table. The sample carries about 140,000 clones, 80% recorded once. The V end was cut by 4 bases, the J end by 1 base, with 11 bases between. CDR1 and CDR2 (germline): SGHRS, YFSETQ. There are 14 residues in the CDR3. The sample taken for sequencing was peripheral blood. The receptor was derived from an older man who had recovered from COVID-19. The chain carries TRBV5-1 and TRBJ1-1, with D perhaps matching TRBD1 (6 bases). The CDR3 region is CASSLGAPNTEAFF. In DNA, the CDR3 is TGCGCCAGCAGCCTGGGGGCTCCGAACACTGAAGCTTTCTTT.